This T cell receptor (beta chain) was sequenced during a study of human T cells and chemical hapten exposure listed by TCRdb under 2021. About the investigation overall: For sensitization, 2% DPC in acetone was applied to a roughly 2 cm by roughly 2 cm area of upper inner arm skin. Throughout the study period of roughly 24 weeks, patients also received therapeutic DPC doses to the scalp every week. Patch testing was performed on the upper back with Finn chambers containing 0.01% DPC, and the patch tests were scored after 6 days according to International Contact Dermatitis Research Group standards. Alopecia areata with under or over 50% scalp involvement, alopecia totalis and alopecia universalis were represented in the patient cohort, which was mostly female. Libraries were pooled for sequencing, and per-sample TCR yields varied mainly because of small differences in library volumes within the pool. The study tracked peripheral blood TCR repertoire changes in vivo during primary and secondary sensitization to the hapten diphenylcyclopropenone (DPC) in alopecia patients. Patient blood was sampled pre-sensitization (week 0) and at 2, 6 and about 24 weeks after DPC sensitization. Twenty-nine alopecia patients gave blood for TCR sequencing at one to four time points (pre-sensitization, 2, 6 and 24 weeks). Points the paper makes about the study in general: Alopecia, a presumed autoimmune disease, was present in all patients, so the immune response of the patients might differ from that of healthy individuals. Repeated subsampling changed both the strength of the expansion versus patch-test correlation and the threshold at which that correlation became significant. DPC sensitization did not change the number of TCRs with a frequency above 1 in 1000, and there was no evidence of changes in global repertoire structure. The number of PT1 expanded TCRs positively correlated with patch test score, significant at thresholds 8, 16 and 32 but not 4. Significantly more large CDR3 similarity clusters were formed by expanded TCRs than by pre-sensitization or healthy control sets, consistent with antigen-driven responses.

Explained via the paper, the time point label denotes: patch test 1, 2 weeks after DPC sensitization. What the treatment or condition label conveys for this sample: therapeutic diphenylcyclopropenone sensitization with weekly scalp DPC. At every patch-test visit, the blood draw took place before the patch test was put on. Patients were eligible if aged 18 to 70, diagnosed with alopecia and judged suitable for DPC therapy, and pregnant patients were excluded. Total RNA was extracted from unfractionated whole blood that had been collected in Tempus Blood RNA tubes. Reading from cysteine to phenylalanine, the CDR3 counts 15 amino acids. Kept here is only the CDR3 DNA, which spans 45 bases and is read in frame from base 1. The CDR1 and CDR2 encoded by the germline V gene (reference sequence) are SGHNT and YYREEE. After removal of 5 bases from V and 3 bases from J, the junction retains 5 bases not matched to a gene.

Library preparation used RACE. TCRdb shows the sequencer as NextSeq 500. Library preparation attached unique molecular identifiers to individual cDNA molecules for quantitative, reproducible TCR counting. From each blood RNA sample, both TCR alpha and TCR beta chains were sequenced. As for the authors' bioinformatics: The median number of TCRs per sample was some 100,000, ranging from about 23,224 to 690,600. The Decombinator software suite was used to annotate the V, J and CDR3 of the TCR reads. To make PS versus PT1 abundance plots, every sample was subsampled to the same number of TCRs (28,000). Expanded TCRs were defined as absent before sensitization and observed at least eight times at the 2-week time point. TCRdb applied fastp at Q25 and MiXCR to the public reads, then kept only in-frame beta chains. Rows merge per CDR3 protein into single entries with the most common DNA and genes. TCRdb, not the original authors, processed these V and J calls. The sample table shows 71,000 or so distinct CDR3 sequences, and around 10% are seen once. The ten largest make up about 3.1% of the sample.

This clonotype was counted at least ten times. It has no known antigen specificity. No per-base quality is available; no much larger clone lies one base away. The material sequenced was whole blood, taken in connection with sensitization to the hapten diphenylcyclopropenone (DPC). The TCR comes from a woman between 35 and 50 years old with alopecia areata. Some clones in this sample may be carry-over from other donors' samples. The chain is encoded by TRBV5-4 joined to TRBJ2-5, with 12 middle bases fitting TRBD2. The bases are TGTGCCAGCAGTCTCCGACTAGCGGGGGAAGAGACCCAGTACTTC. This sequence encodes CASSLRLAGEETQYF.